Listed below are T cell receptor beta chains from one sample, sequenced in a study of T cell changes during pregnancy in multiple sclerosis. Generated by immunoSEQ multiplex PCR, the TCRdb table keeps only in-frame clones and is missing some. The sample consists of 55,000 to 80,000 clones, approximately 87% of them appearing once. The material sequenced was peripheral blood, taken after pregnancy. These receptors were obtained from a female donor in good health, enrolled as a control in a pregnancy study. CDR3s include the opening cysteine and the closing phenylalanine or tryptophan. A D gene is named only where the DNA matches it firmly. Only part of the rows carry a size: once, few, many, or a class if the clone is expanded.

abundance	d_gene	v_gene	j_gene	CDR3nt	CDR3aa
NA	NA	TRBV7-2	TRBJ1-5	TGTGCCAGCAGCTTATCGTCCCAGCCCCAGCATTTT	CASSLSSQPQHF
NA	TRBD1	TRBV25-1	TRBJ1-4	TGTGCCCCCGGACAGGGGGCTCCAACTAATGAAAAACTGTTTTTT	CAPGQGAPTNEKLFF
NA	TRBD1	TRBV10-2	TRBJ1-1	TGCGCCAGCAGTTCCGGGACAGGGAACACTGAAGCTTTCTTT	CASSSGTGNTEAFF
NA	NA	TRBV30	TRBJ1-2	TGTGCCTGGATTCCGGGACGGGGGACTGGCTACACCTTC	CAWIPGRGTGYTF
NA	TRBD2	TRBV9	TRBJ2-1	TGTGCCAGCAGCGTCGGGAGGGCCCTGGGTAATGAGCAGTTCTTC	CASSVGRALGNEQFF
once	TRBD1	TRBV6-1	TRBJ1-1	TGTGCCAGCAGTCCCGGGACAGCGAACACTGAAGCTTTCTTT	CASSPGTANTEAFF
few	TRBD2	TRBV6-4	TRBJ2-3	TGTGCCAGCAGTACAGGGACTAGCGGGGCGACAGATACGCAGTATTTT	CASSTGTSGATDTQYF
NA	NA	TRBV5-1	TRBJ2-7	TGCGCCAGCAGCTTGGCCAGCCATCTTAGCGACGAGCAGTACTTC	CASSLASHLSDEQYF
NA	TRBD2	TRBV6-1	TRBJ2-1	TGTGCCAGCAGTGCGTCATCGGGACTAGCGGTTTACAATGAGCAGTTCTTC	CASSASSGLAVYNEQFF
NA	NA	TRBV30	TRBJ2-7	TGTGCCTGGAGTGGGGGGGGCTCCCTCGCCGAGCAGTACTTC	CAWSGGGSLAEQYF
NA	NA	TRBV5-1	TRBJ2-7	TGCGCCAGCAGCACGGGCCAGGGTGGGTCCTACGAGCAGTACTTC	CASSTGQGGSYEQYF
NA	TRBD1	TRBV7-6	TRBJ1-1	TGTGCCAGCTCGAACCGGGACAGGGGGCCTCGTACTGAAGCTTTCTTT	CASSNRDRGPRTEAFF
NA	TRBD2	TRBV5-4	TRBJ2-4	TGTGCCAGCAGCTTGGATCCTAGCGGGGGGCTCCTAGACATTCAGTACTTC	CASSLDPSGGLLDIQYF
NA	NA	TRBV6-5	TRBJ1-3	TGTGCCAGCACTTCTCCGGTCCTCTCTGGAAACACCATATATTTT	CASTSPVLSGNTIYF
NA	NA	TRBV7-2	TRBJ2-3	TGTGCCAGCAGCTTAGTAGGCACAGATACGCAGTATTTT	CASSLVGTDTQYF
NA	NA	TRBV21-1	TRBJ1-1	NA	CASSKVGQGINTEAFF
NA	NA	TRBV19	TRBJ2-7	TGTGCCAGTATTTCACCGGGACACCCCTACGAGCAGTACTTC	CASISPGHPYEQYF
NA	NA	TRBV29-1	TRBJ2-5	TGCAGCGTTGAGGTCGGGACCCAGTACTTC	CSVEVGTQYF
NA	NA	TRBV5-1	TRBJ2-7	TGCGCCAGCAGCTTGGTGGGGGGAGTACAGGAGCAGTACTTC	CASSLVGGVQEQYF
NA	NA	TRBV11-2	TRBJ2-7	TGTGCCAGCACCCAACGGGTTGGGGGCTCCCGATCCTACGAGCAGTACTTC	CASTQRVGGSRSYEQYF
NA	TRBD1	TRBV5-4	TRBJ2-2	TGTGCCAGCAGCTTGGGGACCGACAGGGCGGCCGGGGAGCTGTTTTTT	CASSLGTDRAAGELFF
NA	NA	TRBV5-1	TRBJ1-1	TGCGCCAGCAAAATGCAGGTGGCCGGAACGTCTGAAGCTTTCTTT	CASKMQVAGTSEAFF
NA	NA	TRBV30	TRBJ1-3	TGTGCCTGGAGTGTACGGAGAATAGGAAACACCATATATTTT	CAWSVRRIGNTIYF
once	TRBD2	TRBV29-1	TRBJ2-2	TGCAGCGTTTGTCTCTGGCCGGGAGGGACCGGGGAGCTGTTTTTT	CSVCLWPGGTGELFF
NA	NA	TRBV30	TRBJ1-1	TGTGCCTGGAGTCACGGTCGGTTGAACACTGAAGCTTTCTTT	CAWSHGRLNTEAFF
NA	NA	TRBV2	TRBJ2-7	TGTGCCAGCAGTGAAGCGCGGCGTACATTAAGGGGTGAGCAGTACTTC	CASSEARRTLRGEQYF
NA	TRBD1	TRBV9	TRBJ2-1	TGTGCCAGCAGCGAGGGGACAGTCTACAATGAGCAGTTCTTC	CASSEGTVYNEQFF
NA	TRBD1	TRBV9	TRBJ1-4	TGTGCCAGCAGCGCACAGGGGACAACTAATGAAAAACTGTTTTTT	CASSAQGTTNEKLFF
NA	NA	TRBV21-1	TRBJ2-7	TGTGCCAGCAGCCCTCACCCAGCGGGGGGGGCGGACGAGCAGTACTTC	CASSPHPAGGADEQYF
NA	TRBD1	TRBV5-6	TRBJ1-5	TGTGCCAGCAGCCCAAAACAGGGGCCCTATCAGCCCCAGCATTTT	CASSPKQGPYQPQHF
NA	TRBD1	TRBV6-6	TRBJ1-2	TGTGCCAGCAGCGATGGGACAGACTATGGCTACACCTTC	CASSDGTDYGYTF
NA	NA	TRBV19	TRBJ1-5	TGTGCCAGTAGTATCCTCCCGGCGGGTAAACAGCCCCAGCATTTT	CASSILPAGKQPQHF
NA	NA	TRBV9	TRBJ1-2	TGTGCCAGCAGCGTAGGTCAGGGAGGTGGCTACACCTTC	CASSVGQGGGYTF
once	NA	TRBV7-2	TRBJ2-1	TGTGCCAGCAGCTTATCGGCGGTAAGCTCCTACAATGAGCAGTTCTTC	CASSLSAVSSYNEQFF
NA	NA	TRBV5-1	TRBJ2-7	TGCGCCAGCACCTCTACGAACTACGAGCAGTACTTC	CASTSTNYEQYF
NA	NA	TRBV6-1	TRBJ1-5	TGTGCCAGCAGTTCCACAGGGATTCGCCAGCCCCAGCATTTT	CASSSTGIRQPQHF
few	NA	TRBV19	TRBJ1-1	TGTGCCAGTAGCGGACAGTTGGGGACTGAAGCTTTCTTT	CASSGQLGTEAFF
NA	NA	TRBV6-1	TRBJ2-3	TGTGCCAGCAGCCCCGTCGGGGATACGCAGTATTTT	CASSPVGDTQYF
NA	NA	TRBV7-2	TRBJ2-2	TGTGCCAGCAGCTTAACGGGGAGCGCTTCCGGGGAGCTGTTTTTT	CASSLTGSASGELFF
NA	TRBD2	TRBV29-1	TRBJ2-3	TGCAGCGTCAAACGACTAGCGGGGGGCAACACAGATACGCAGTATTTT	CSVKRLAGGNTDTQYF
NA	NA	TRBV19	TRBJ2-3	TGTGCCAGTAACCCCACCGCGGGGGCCCGTTTTGATACGCAGTATTTT	CASNPTAGARFDTQYF
NA	TRBD2	TRBV19	TRBJ2-3	TGTGCCAGTAGTATATTGATGAGCGGGGGGACAGATACGCAGTATTTT	CASSILMSGGTDTQYF
NA	TRBD2	TRBV5-6	TRBJ2-5	TGTGCCAGCAACAACCCGGGACTAGCGGGGGGAGAGACCCAGTACTTC	CASNNPGLAGGETQYF
NA	NA	TRBV2	TRBJ1-4	TGTGCCAGCAGTGTGCGATCGGGATCCGGGGAAAAACTGTTTTTT	CASSVRSGSGEKLFF
NA	TRBD1	TRBV30	TRBJ1-1	TGTGCCTGGAGCCCACTCTTCCCAACGGGACAGGGATCCGGGACTGAAGCTTTCTTT	CAWSPLFPTGQGSGTEAFF
once	TRBD1	TRBV27	TRBJ1-4	TGTGCCAGCAGTTCGCCCTCCGGGACAGGGCTTGAAAAACTGTTTTTT	CASSSPSGTGLEKLFF
once	NA	TRBV6-5	TRBJ1-5	TGTGCCAGCAGTTATGGGGCAGAGGGCAATCAGCCCCAGCATTTT	CASSYGAEGNQPQHF
NA	TRBD2	TRBV27	TRBJ2-1	TGTGCCAGCACTCCGGGACTAGCGGGAGTTGAGCAGTTCTTC	CASTPGLAGVEQFF
NA	NA	TRBV10-2	TRBJ1-2	TGCGCCACCACCCGACAGGAAAACTATGGCTACACCTTC	CATTRQENYGYTF
NA	NA	TRBV28	TRBJ2-1	TGTGCCAGCAGTGTGGACGGGGACAATGAGCAGTTCTTC	CASSVDGDNEQFF
NA	TRBD1	TRBV29-1	TRBJ1-1	TGCAGCGTGTCCGGGACAGCCGCGTATGAAGCTTTCTTT	CSVSGTAAYEAFF
NA	NA	TRBV5-4	TRBJ1-2	TGTGCCAGCAGCTTTCCCGGGATCCGGGGCTATGGCTACACCTTC	CASSFPGIRGYGYTF
NA	NA	TRBV6-1	TRBJ1-1	TGTGCCAGCAGTCTTAGGCAGGGAAACACTGAAGCTTTCTTT	CASSLRQGNTEAFF
NA	NA	TRBV19	TRBJ1-1	TGTGCCAGTAGTATAGGCGACAGCTACACTGAAGCTTTCTTT	CASSIGDSYTEAFF
NA	NA	TRBV4-1	TRBJ2-2	TGCGCCAGCAGCCCCCGGGGGACCGGGGAGCTGTTTTTT	CASSPRGTGELFF
NA	NA	TRBV5-1	TRBJ1-1	TGCGCCAGCAGCTTGGGAGCGACCATGAACACTGAAGCTTTCTTT	CASSLGATMNTEAFF
NA	NA	TRBV4-1	TRBJ2-1	TGCGCCAGCAGCCAAGATATTCGGGGAGCTACCTACAATGAGCAGTTCTTC	CASSQDIRGATYNEQFF
NA	NA	TRBV19	TRBJ2-3	TGTGCCAGCCACCAGGGCTGGGGCACAGATACGCAGTATTTT	CASHQGWGTDTQYF
NA	NA	TRBV5-1	TRBJ2-3	TGCGCCAGCAGCTTTGACAGGAACACAGATACGCAGTATTTT	CASSFDRNTDTQYF
NA	NA	TRBV12-2	TRBJ1-2	TGTGCAAGTCGCTTACTACGGGACAGTTTCCCCAGCCTTAACTATGGCTACACCTTC	CASRLLRDSFPSLNYGYTF